One and the same sample provided the 28 T cell receptor beta chains below, sequenced in a study of T cell responses to AZD1222 COVID-19 vaccine. The table came from immunoSEQ multiplex PCR; TCRdb's copy has only in-frame clones and leaves some out. The data hold tens of thousands of clones, with around 80% observed a single time. Sequencing was performed on peripheral blood, taken on day 0 of AZD1222 vaccination. All receptors come from an adult in good health.

The J gene is TRBJ2-5, the V gene TRBV5-1; D might be TRBD1 or TRBD2, each matching 5 bases. V gave up 0 bases and J gave up 4 bases, with 13 bases separating them. Germline assignment: CDR1 SGHRS and CDR2 YFSETQ. The length of the CDR3 is 15 residues. CDR3 nucleotide sequence: TGCGCCAGCAGCTTGGCCGGGACCCCGATAGAGACCCAGTACTTC. Amino acid sequence: CASSLAGTPIETQYF.

This chain connects TRBV5-6 to TRBJ1-1; TRBD1 matches at 9 bases. Germline CDR1 is SGHDT and CDR2 is YYEEEE. The CDR3 extends over 14 amino acids. Unmatched junction bases numbered 4, after V lost 4 bases and J lost 3 bases. The CDR3 nucleotides read TGTGCCAGCAGCAAGGGACAGGGAGACACTGAAGCTTTCTTT. This sequence encodes CASSKGQGDTEAFF.

This clone showed up just once. The V gene is TRBV19, the J gene TRBJ2-3; D unclear. Germline CDR1 reads LNHDA; CDR2 reads SQIVND (reference sequence). CDR3 length equals 17 residues. V dropped 10 bases and J dropped 1 base, with 24 bases sitting between them. Here the CDR3 reads CATSATWGSSGTDTQYF. The CDR3 coding sequence is TGTGCCACATCCGCTACCTGGGGATCCTCCGGCACAGATACGCAGTATTTT.

This chain uses TRBV5-4 with TRBJ2-7; TRBD1 matches at 8 bases. V lost 0 bases, J lost 9 bases, and 17 bases stayed unmatched. Per germline, CDR1 SGHNT and CDR2 YYREEE (reference sequence). The CDR3 runs 17 residues. The DNA for the CDR3 is TGTGCCAGCAGCTTGGGAGAGGGGGCAGGGGGCCATAAAAGGCAGTACTTC. Translating it yields CASSLGEGAGGHKRQYF.

The rearrangement uses TRBV6-1 and TRBJ2-5, with D hard to call. The germline V gene encodes CDR1 MNHNS and CDR2 SASEGT. V was trimmed by 0 bases and J by 4 bases, leaving 6 bases between them. CDR3 length: 13 amino acids. CDR3 nucleotide sequence: TGTGCCAGCAGTGAAGCGCCTAGAGAGACCCAGTACTTC. This gives the protein CASSEAPRETQYF.

The V gene is TRBV19, the J gene TRBJ2-3, with 8 bases fitting TRBD2. There are 15 residues in the CDR3. The junction had 12 bases not matched to a gene; V was cut back by 10 bases and J by 3 bases. Germline CDR1 and CDR2: LNHDA and SQIVND (reference sequence). Written as DNA, the CDR3 is TGTGCCACCACAACTCTGGGACTAGGAACAGATACGCAGTATTTT. Translation gives CATTTLGLGTDTQYF.

The count of this clone is one. V and J are TRBV27 and TRBJ2-3; 10 bases align to TRBD2. Per germline, CDR1 MNHEY and CDR2 SMNVEV (reference sequence). V gave up 5 bases and J gave up 4 bases; unmatched junction bases: 6. The CDR3 has 15 residues. The CDR3 protein is CASSGQRGGPDTQYF. Here the CDR3 DNA reads TGTGCCAGCAGTGGCCAGCGGGGGGGGCCAGATACGCAGTATTTT.

This clone occurred a few times. V and J are TRBV11-2 and TRBJ2-1; D gene ambiguous. V shed 4 bases and J shed 7 bases, with 20 bases lying between them. The CDR3 is 16 amino acids. Looked up from germline, CDR1 is SGHAT and CDR2 is FQNNGV. The CDR3, as DNA: TGTGCCAGCAGCTCGGGTGCAGGCATCGAAGGGAATGAGCAGTTCTTC. It encodes CASSSGAGIEGNEQFF.

This clone was picked up a small number of times. This chain connects TRBV5-6 to TRBJ1-6, with a tentative D call TRBD1 (6 bases). This CDR3 contains 17 residues. The germline V gene has CDR1 SGHDT and CDR2 YYEEEE. V lost 0 bases to trimming and J lost 4 bases, with 14 bases between them. CDR3 residues: CASSLVGQGPYNSPLHF. The DNA for the CDR3 is TGTGCCAGCAGCTTGGTGGGGCAGGGGCCTTATAATTCACCCCTCCACTTT.

The rearrangement links TRBV29-1 to TRBJ2-7; tentative D call: TRBD1 (6 bases). The ends were cut back, 4 bases at V and 3 bases at J, with 10 bases in the middle. The CDR3 has 12 residues. Per the germline V gene, CDR1 is SQVTM and CDR2 is ANQGSEA. Here the CDR3 DNA reads TGCAGCGTTGGGGACACGGTCTACGAGCAGTACTTC. Translating gives CSVGDTVYEQYF.

The chain carries TRBV6-5 and TRBJ2-2; D uncertain. The length of the CDR3 is 15 residues. The germline V gene has CDR1 MNHEY and CDR2 SVGAGI. With 0 bases removed from V and 5 bases from J, the gap between germline ends came to 10 bases. CDR3 bases: TGTGCCAGCAGTTACTCTGGCCAGATGACCGGGGAGCTGTTTTTT. Its protein is CASSYSGQMTGELFF.

In DNA form, the CDR3 reads TGTGCCAGAAGCGGTCTGCGGATAGTTTATAATTCACCCCTCCACTTT. This codes for CARSGLRIVYNSPLHF. The chain uses TRBV5-3 and TRBJ1-6; no reliable D call. TRBV5-3 is marked as an open reading frame, function uncertain. CDR3 length equals 16 residues. V was shortened by 4 bases and J by 4 bases, with 15 bases between the two germline ends.

This sequence joins TRBV9 and TRBJ2-7, with D possibly matching TRBD1 (5 bases). V dropped 0 bases and J dropped 5 bases, with 12 bases sitting between them. This CDR3 comprises 14 residues. From germline, CDR1 is SGDLS and CDR2 YYNGEE. DNA of the CDR3: TGTGCCAGCAGCGTAGATCCAGGGTCGGACGAGCAGTACTTC. Protein sequence: CASSVDPGSDEQYF.

The sample holds a few counts of this clone. The chain combines TRBV4-1 with TRBJ2-7; D not resolved. This CDR3 contains 14 residues. The ends were cut back, 3 bases at V and 1 base at J, with 10 bases in the middle. Per the germline V gene, CDR1 is MGHRA and CDR2 is YSYEKL. The CDR3 coding sequence is TGCGCCAGCAGCCAGGTTGAAGCGTCCTACGAGCAGTACTTC. Its translation is CASSQVEASYEQYF.

Here the CDR3 reads CASRGGDRGSNQPQHF. The CDR3 region has the DNA TGTGCCAGTAGAGGGGGGGACAGGGGGAGCAATCAGCCCCAGCATTTT. This sequence joins TRBV19 and TRBJ1-5; 11 positions agree with TRBD1. The V gene end was trimmed by 6 bases and the J gene end by 1 base; junction bases not matched to a gene: 5. From germline, CDR1 is LNHDA and CDR2 SQIVND (reference sequence). CDR3 size: 16 residues.

The chain is built from TRBV4-1 and TRBJ1-1; possible D gene TRBD1, 5 bases. The CDR3 has 14 amino acids. V was shortened by 3 bases and J by 1 base, with 9 bases between the two germline ends. The germline gives CDR1 MGHRA, CDR2 YSYEKL. This CDR3 reads CASSQSQGNTEAFF. In DNA, the CDR3 is TGCGCCAGCAGCCAGTCGCAGGGGAACACTGAAGCTTTCTTT.

A few counts support this clone. This chain links TRBV6-1 with TRBJ1-6; no firm D call. The CDR3 loop spans 14 amino acids. Germline assignment: CDR1 MNHNS and CDR2 SASEGT. Trimming took 8 bases from V and 7 from J, leaving 15 bases between them. The DNA for the CDR3 is TGTGCCAGCGGAAGGGTGGGAAGCAATTCACCCCTCCACTTT. It encodes CASGRVGSNSPLHF.

This clone was observed a few times. The CDR3 loop is CASRADYGYTF. The DNA of the CDR3 is TGTGCCAGTAGGGCGGACTATGGCTACACCTTC. V and J are TRBV19 and TRBJ1-2, with unresolved D. V lost 6 bases to trimming and J lost 3 bases, with 5 bases between them. Germline V lookup: CDR1 LNHDA, CDR2 SQIVND (reference sequence). This CDR3 is 11 amino acids long.

J is TRBJ2-1 and V is TRBV7-7; no definite D call. In germline, CDR1 is SSHAT, CDR2 FNYEAQ (reference sequence). The V end lost 4 bases, the J end lost 3 bases, and 10 bases lay between the germline ends. The CDR3 has 14 amino acids. DNA of the CDR3: TGTGCCAGCAGCTCCTCACCGGGCTACAATGAGCAGTTCTTC. Its protein is CASSSSPGYNEQFF.

The chain uses TRBV27 and TRBJ2-2; D may be TRBD2 (6 bases). Deletions cut 0 bases from V and 3 bases from J, with 11 bases between. The CDR3 has 16 residues. Germline assignment: CDR1 MNHEY and CDR2 SMNVEV (reference sequence). The CDR3 loop is CASSLSGPGDTGELFF. The CDR3 nucleotides read TGTGCCAGCAGTTTATCGGGGCCGGGGGACACCGGGGAGCTGTTTTTT.

V gene TRBV2 combines with J gene TRBJ1-4, with a tentative D call TRBD1 (5 bases). CDR3 length equals 14 residues. V gave up 3 bases and J gave up 8 bases, with 13 bases separating them. Germline V lookup: CDR1 SNHLY, CDR2 FYNNEI. In DNA form, the CDR3 reads TGTGCCAGCAGTGAGAAGACAGTTGTCGAAAAACTGTTTTTT. Its translation is CASSEKTVVEKLFF.

The V and J genes are TRBV3-1 (or the pseudogene TRBV3-2) and TRBJ2-5, with D uncertain. Germline CDR1 and CDR2: LGHDT and YNNKEL (reference sequence). V dropped 0 bases and J dropped 2 bases, with 13 bases sitting between them. The CDR3 extends over 16 amino acids. CDR3 DNA sequence: TGTGCCAGCAGCCAAGATCCGTTAGGTAGGCAAGAGACCCAGTACTTC. Protein product: CASSQDPLGRQETQYF.

The chain combines TRBV15 with TRBJ1-2, with 7 bases lining up with TRBD1. The germline V gene encodes CDR1 LNHNV and CDR2 YYDKDF (reference sequence). The CDR3 totals 14 residues. Unmatched junction bases numbered 5, after V lost 0 bases and J lost 7 bases. CDR3 residues: CATSRDIQGGGYTF. Here the CDR3 DNA reads TGTGCCACCAGCAGAGATATTCAGGGGGGTGGCTACACCTTC.

The rearrangement links TRBV7-9 to TRBJ2-5, with D uncertain. V was clipped by 1 base and J by 2 bases, with 8 bases between them. The CDR3 spans 14 residues. Germline V gene sequence: CDR1 SEHNR, CDR2 FQNEAQ (reference sequence). CDR3 coding DNA: TGTGCCAGCAGCTTAGTCGCAGTGCAAGAGACCCAGTACTTC. As protein: CASSLVAVQETQYF.

This chain uses TRBV30 with TRBJ1-5; TRBD1 agrees at 7 bases. Looked up from germline, CDR1 is GTSNPN and CDR2 is SVGIG (reference sequence). Trimming took 2 bases from V and 5 from J; bases not matched to a gene: 3. CDR3 length: 13 residues. As DNA, the CDR3 is TGTGCCTGGAGTAACAGGGGATATCAGCCCCAGCATTTT. Its translation: CAWSNRGYQPQHF.

The chain joins TRBV11-2 to TRBJ1-4; TRBD1 is a possible D gene (5 bases). Between the trimmed V and J ends, which lost 2 bases and 8 bases, there was a span of 15 bases. CDR1 and CDR2 from the germline V gene are SGHAT and FQNNGV. This CDR3 contains 15 residues. CDR3 nucleotides: TGTGCCAGCAGCTTAAGTGGCAGGGCAGGGGAAAAACTGTTTTTT. Its protein product is CASSLSGRAGEKLFF.

The genes are TRBV5-1 and TRBJ1-6, with TRBD1 as a possible D gene (5 bases). The CDR3 extends over 15 amino acids. Trimming took off 0 bases at V and 6 bases at J, with 10 bases between the two ends. The germline CDR1 and CDR2 sequences are SGHRS and YFSETQ. DNA of the CDR3: TGCGCCAGCAGCTTGGAAGGGGTGGGTAATTCACCCCTCCACTTT. Translation gives CASSLEGVGNSPLHF.

The chain employs TRBV14 and TRBJ2-1; 7 nucleotides line up with TRBD2. V lost 7 bases, J lost 7 bases, and 13 bases stayed unmatched. The CDR3 extends over 15 amino acids. CDR1 and CDR2 (germline): SGHDN, FVKESK. The CDR3 bases are TGTGCCAGCAACCGGGCTAGCGGCTTGGAGAATGAGCAGTTCTTC. Translation: CASNRASGLENEQFF.